The 12 T cell receptor beta chains below all came from one sample that was sequenced in a study of cytomegalovirus exposure and HLA in healthy donors. The PCR employed 60 Vbeta primers together with 13 Jbeta primers. Clones were sequenced by immunoSEQ multiplex PCR, and TCRdb holds only the in-frame ones, with some missing. In the table there are 130,000 or so clones, 81% of which are singletons. The sequenced material came from PBMCs. The receptors shown here come from a middle-aged woman in good health and CMV-seronegative.

The V call is TRBV9, the J call TRBJ2-1; TRBD2 matches at 7 bases. This CDR3 spans 17 amino acids. CDR1 and CDR2 (germline): SGDLS, YYNGEE. Losses at the gene ends were 0 bases for V and 1 base for J; bases not matched to a gene: 7. Written as DNA, the CDR3 is TGTGCCAGCAGCGTAGATGGAGGGCGGGAGTCCTACAATGAGCAGTTCTTC. It codes for CASSVDGGRESYNEQFF.

This clone was seen more than once but under ten times. The chain uses TRBV6-1 and TRBJ2-1, with D perhaps TRBD1 (5 bases). The germline V and J ends were trimmed by 3 bases and 5 bases, with 8 bases remaining between them. The length of the CDR3 is 13 residues. Germline CDR1 and CDR2: MNHNS and SASEGT. The CDR3 here is CASSDDRNNEQFF. The CDR3 coding sequence is TGTGCCAGCAGTGACGACAGAAACAATGAGCAGTTCTTC.

The V gene is TRBV5-4, the J gene TRBJ1-1, with 10 bases lining up with TRBD1. Germline V gives CDR1 SGHNT, CDR2 YYREEE (reference sequence). The CDR3 has 14 residues. The trim removed 4 bases at V and 5 bases at J, leaving 5 bases unmatched. The CDR3 nucleotides read TGTGCCAGCAGCAGGGACAGGGGATTGACTGAAGCTTTCTTT. It specifies CASSRDRGLTEAFF.

This clone was seen more than once but under ten times. The chain is built from TRBV5-6 and TRBJ2-5, with D maybe TRBD2 (5 bases). The end of the DNA aligns better with TRBJ2-7, so the J call may be wrong. Per germline, CDR1 SGHDT and CDR2 YYEEEE. This CDR3 comprises 14 residues. DNA of the CDR3: TGTGCCAGCAGCTTGGAGGGAGTACCCTACGAGCAGTACTTC. This sequence encodes CASSLEGVPYEQYF.

This clone has a single count. The chain recombines TRBV18 with TRBJ1-1; 7 bases map to TRBD1. The CDR3 spans 15 residues. V lost 0 bases to trimming and J lost 4 bases; unmatched junction nucleotides: 5. In germline, CDR1 is KGHSH, CDR2 LQKENI. The CDR3 sequence is CASSPPTGKFTEAFF. CDR3 DNA sequence: TGTGCCAGCTCACCACCGACAGGGAAATTCACTGAAGCTTTCTTT.

The chain has TRBV7-3 and TRBJ2-3, with 9 bases lining up with TRBD2. Germline V gives CDR1 SGHTA, CDR2 FQGTGA. The CDR3 totals 16 residues. V shed 5 bases, J shed 5 bases, and the junction held 11 bases outside the gene matches. The CDR3 is CASSRGAGGPGDTQYF. CDR3 coding DNA: TGTGCCAGCAGCCGGGGGGCGGGAGGGCCGGGAGATACGCAGTATTTT.

The chain combines TRBV4-1 with TRBJ1-1, with 7 positions matching TRBD1. The CDR3 runs to 17 residues. CDR1 and CDR2 from the germline V gene are MGHRA and YSYEKL. Trimming removed 10 bases from V and 1 base from J; junction bases left unmatched: 18. CDR3 nucleotides: TGCGCCACTGCTTCCGGGACAGTTGCGACGGGGAACACTGAAGCTTTCTTT. It yields the protein CATASGTVATGNTEAFF.

The V and J genes are TRBV7-8 and TRBJ1-6; D is possibly TRBD1 (6 bases). Between the trimmed V and J ends, which lost 5 bases and 14 bases, there was a span of 16 bases. CDR1 is SGHVS and CDR2 is FQNEAQ in the germline V gene. The CDR3 has 13 residues. The CDR3 here is CASSPDHGQSLHF. The CDR3 coding sequence is TGTGCCAGCAGCCCAGACCACGGACAGTCCCTCCACTTT. Complete variable domain (other parts from reference TRBV7-8 and TRBJ1-6): GAGVSQSPRYKVAKRGQDVALRCDPISGHVSLFWYQQALGQGPEFLTYFQNEAQLDKSGLPSDRFFAERPEGSVSTLKIQRTQQEDSAVYLCASSPDHGQSLHFGNGTRLTVT.

This clone appeared many times. V gene TRBV30 combines with J gene TRBJ1-1; D is ambiguous. V lost 2 bases to trimming and J lost 2 bases, with 3 bases between them. Germline values: CDR1 GTSNPN, CDR2 SVGIG (reference sequence). The length of the CDR3 is 11 residues. The CDR3 spells CAWSLNTEAFF. CDR3 nucleotides: TGTGCCTGGAGTTTAAACACTGAAGCTTTCTTT.

Note on this clone: A junction boundary mismatches the germline segment, possibly from a read error. This sequence joins TRBV7-9 and TRBJ2-6, with unresolved D. The CDR3 is 13 residues long. Germline CDR1 reads SEHNR; CDR2 reads FQNEAQ (reference sequence). CDR3 coding DNA: TGTTCCAGCAGCCCTTCTGGGGCCAACGTCCTGACTTTC. This codes for CSSSPSGANVLTF. Complete variable domain (other parts from reference TRBV7-9 and TRBJ2-6): DTGVSQNPRHKITKRGQNVTFRCDPISEHNRLYWYRQTLGQGPEFLTYFQNEAQLEKSRLLSDRFSAERPKGSFSTLEIQRTEQGDSAMYLCSSSPSGANVLTFGAGSRLTVL.

The V gene is TRBV6-1, the J gene TRBJ2-5; 12 bases are a match to TRBD2. The V and J ends lost 2 bases and 5 bases, in that order; junction bases with no gene match: 3. There are 15 residues in the CDR3. Germline V gives CDR1 MNHNS, CDR2 SASEGT. CDR3 sequence: CASSELAGGFETQYF. The CDR3, as DNA: TGTGCCAGCAGTGAACTAGCGGGGGGGTTTGAGACCCAGTACTTC.

The chain joins TRBV15 to TRBJ1-1; 9 bases align to TRBD1. This CDR3 region has 16 residues. Germline V gene sequence: CDR1 LNHNV, CDR2 YYDKDF (reference sequence). V shed 7 bases and J 5 bases; nucleotides not matched to a gene: 14. CDR3 in DNA: TGTGCCACCACCCCAAGATGGGGACAGGGTGGAACTGAAGCTTTCTTT. Translating gives CATTPRWGQGGTEAFF.